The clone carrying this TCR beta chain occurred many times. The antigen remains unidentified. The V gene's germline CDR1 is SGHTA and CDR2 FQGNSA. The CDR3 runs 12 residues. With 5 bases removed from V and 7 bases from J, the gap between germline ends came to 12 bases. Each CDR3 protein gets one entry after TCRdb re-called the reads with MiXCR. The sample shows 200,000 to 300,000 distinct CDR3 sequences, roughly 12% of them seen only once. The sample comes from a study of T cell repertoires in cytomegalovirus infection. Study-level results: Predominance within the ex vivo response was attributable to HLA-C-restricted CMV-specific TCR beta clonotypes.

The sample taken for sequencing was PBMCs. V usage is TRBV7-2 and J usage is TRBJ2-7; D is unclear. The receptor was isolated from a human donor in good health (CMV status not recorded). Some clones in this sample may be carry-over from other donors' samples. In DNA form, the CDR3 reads TGTGCCAGCAGCCTCCCCCTAATGGAGCAGTACTTC. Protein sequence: CASSLPLMEQYF. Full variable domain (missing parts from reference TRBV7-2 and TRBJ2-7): GAGVSQSPSNKVTEKGKDVELRCDPISGHTALYWYRQSLGQGLEFLIYFQGNSAPDKSGLPSDRFSAERTGGSVSTLTIQRTQQEDSAVYLCASSLPLMEQYFGPGTRLTVT.